Listed below are T cell receptor beta chains from one sample, sequenced in a study of T-cell reconstitution after alpha-beta-depleted transplantation in children. TCRdb re-called the PCR reads with MiXCR, one entry per CDR3 protein. The sample gives about 600,000 distinct CDR3 sequences, over 10% of which show up once; 2.2% is in the top ten. Sample: PBMCs, mostly from graft donor cells, taken 360 days after TCRalphabeta/CD19-depleted stem cell transplant. The receptor set was obtained from a male patient under 18 who had a stem cell transplant for acute myeloid leukemia, so the T cells may come from the graft donor. Each CDR3 is given with its conserved first and last residue. Fields, in order: V gene, J gene, CDR3 protein.

>TRBV27|TRBJ1-5
CASRTAEGPQHF
>TRBV20-1|TRBJ2-1
CSASGLAGGYEQFF
>TRBV20-1|TRBJ2-5
CSANEETQYF
>TRBV5-1|TRBJ2-7
CASSFIGASYEQYF
>TRBV5-1|TRBJ2-7
CASSPRLANHEQYF
>TRBV5-1|TRBJ2-7
CASSFSSRQEPYEQYF
>TRBV2|TRBJ1-3
CASRPGLENTIYF
>TRBV20-1|TRBJ2-5
CSASAQETQYF
>TRBV18|TRBJ1-1
CASSRQGNEAFF
>TRBV28|TRBJ2-5
CASSPETGEETQYF
>TRBV12-3/TRBV12-4|TRBJ2-7
CASTWTRVSYEQYF
>TRBV28|TRBJ2-7
CASSSSTGSGYEQYF
>TRBV28|TRBJ2-3
CASSLRASGSDTQYF
>TRBV6-2/TRBV6-3|TRBJ2-7
CASSYAYPREQYF
>TRBV12-3/TRBV12-4|TRBJ2-5
CASSLLGPGRETQYF
>TRBV27|TRBJ2-1
CASGQGVSDNEQFF
>TRBV25-1|TRBJ1-1
CASSALPSSMNTEAFF
>TRBV11-1|TRBJ2-5
CASSLASTGAQETQYF
>TRBV7-2|TRBJ2-4
CASNERDLAKNIQYF
>TRBV5-6|TRBJ1-5
CASSLGQLNPNQPQHF
>TRBV5-1|TRBJ2-1
CASSLRAGGPYNEQFF
>TRBV15|TRBJ2-1
CATARGTEQFF
>TRBV6-5|TRBJ2-2
CASSYPTGVGGELFF
>TRBV10-3|TRBJ2-7
CAITGGPGTSGGYEQYF
>TRBV6-5|TRBJ1-1
CASSYPPTGNTEAFF
>TRBV15|TRBJ2-5
CATSRAQGVGETQYF
>TRBV9|TRBJ2-7
CASSMTGAYEQYF
>TRBV20-1|TRBJ1-2
CSASPGGDYGYTF
>TRBV20-1|TRBJ2-3
CSASGRAMTDTQYF
>TRBV25-1|TRBJ2-2
CASSEMDGNTGELFF
>TRBV27|TRBJ2-7
CASSPNGLAWYEQYF
>TRBV7-6|TRBJ2-7
CASSLGGAGGLLEQYF
>TRBV6-6|TRBJ1-2
CASRTLIGGYTF
>TRBV20-1|TRBJ1-1
CSARDPRWGFEAFF
>TRBV20-1|TRBJ2-1
CSATLAGGLGNRAGEQFF
>TRBV2|TRBJ1-1
CTCCLGQGAMNTEAFF
>TRBV29-1|TRBJ2-6
CSVDGQGALGANVLTF
>TRBV12-3/TRBV12-4|TRBJ2-1
CASSRLAGELSYNEQFF
>TRBV19|TRBJ2-3
CASNNGRIDTQYF
>TRBV4-3|TRBJ2-7
CASSQEGESYEQYF
>TRBV6-1|TRBJ2-7
CASSPWGGNTYEQYF
>TRBV5-1|TRBJ2-1
CASSPGLANEQFF
>TRBV28|TRBJ1-5
CASSQGLDNQPQHF
>TRBV19|TRBJ2-3
CASPCPGDPTDTQYF
>TRBV20-1|TRBJ2-7
CSARHIPGAPTYEQYF
>TRBV7-2|TRBJ2-5
CASSPRFSPETQYF
>TRBV28|TRBJ1-4
CASSYYSTTTTGGEGEKLFF
>TRBV5-1|TRBJ2-7
CASSPGLAVPYEQYF
>TRBV7-2|TRBJ2-4
CASSDTGQENIQYF
>TRBV20-1|TRBJ2-3
CSATRGASSTDTQYF
>TRBV18|TRBJ1-1
CASSPLGQGNTEAFF
>TRBV19|TRBJ2-1
CASSIASGTYNEQFF
>TRBV5-1|TRBJ2-2
CASSLAGTRLGELFF
>TRBV7-2|TRBJ2-1
CASSLAVGGMGRSYNEQFF
>TRBV7-2|TRBJ2-3
CASSPKRLAGVPDTQYF
>TRBV20-1|TRBJ2-5
CSARAEYNQETQYF
>TRBV7-8|TRBJ2-2
CASSNEYQNPDTGELFF
>TRBV25-1|TRBJ2-1
CASSENERERAYNEQFF